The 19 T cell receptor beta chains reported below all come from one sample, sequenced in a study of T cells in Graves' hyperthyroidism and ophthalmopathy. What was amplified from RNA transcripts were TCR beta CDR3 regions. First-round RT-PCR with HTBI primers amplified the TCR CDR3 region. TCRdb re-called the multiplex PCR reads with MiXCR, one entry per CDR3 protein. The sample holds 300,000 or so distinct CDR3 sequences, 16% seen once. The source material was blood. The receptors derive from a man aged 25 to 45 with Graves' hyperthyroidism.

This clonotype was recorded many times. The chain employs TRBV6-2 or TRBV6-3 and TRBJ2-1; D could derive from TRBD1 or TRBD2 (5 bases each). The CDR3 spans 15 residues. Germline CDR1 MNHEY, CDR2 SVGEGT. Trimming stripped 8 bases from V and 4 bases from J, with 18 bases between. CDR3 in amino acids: CASGDEGRRYNEQFF. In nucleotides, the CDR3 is TGTGCCAGCGGAGACGAGGGACGACGGTACAATGAGCAGTTCTTC.

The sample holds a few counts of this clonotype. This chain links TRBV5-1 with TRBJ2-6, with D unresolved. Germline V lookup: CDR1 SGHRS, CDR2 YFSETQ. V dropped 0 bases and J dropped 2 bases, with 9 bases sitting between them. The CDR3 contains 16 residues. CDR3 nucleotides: TGCGCCAGCAGCTTGGAGGGCCACCCTGGGGCCAACGTCCTGACTTTC. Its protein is CASSLEGHPGANVLTF.

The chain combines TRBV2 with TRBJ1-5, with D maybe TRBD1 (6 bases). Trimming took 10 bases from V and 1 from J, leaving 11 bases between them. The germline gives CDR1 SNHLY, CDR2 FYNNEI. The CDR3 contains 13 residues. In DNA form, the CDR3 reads TGTGCCACCCAGGACAGAAGCAATCAGCCCCAGCATTTT. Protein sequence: CATQDRSNQPQHF.

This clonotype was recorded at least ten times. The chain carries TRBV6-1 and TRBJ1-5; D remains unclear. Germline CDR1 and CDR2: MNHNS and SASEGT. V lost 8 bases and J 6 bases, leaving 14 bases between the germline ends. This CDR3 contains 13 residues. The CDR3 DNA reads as TGTGCCAGCGGGCAGAACCGGCGTCAGCCCCAGCATTTT. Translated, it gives CASGQNRRQPQHF.

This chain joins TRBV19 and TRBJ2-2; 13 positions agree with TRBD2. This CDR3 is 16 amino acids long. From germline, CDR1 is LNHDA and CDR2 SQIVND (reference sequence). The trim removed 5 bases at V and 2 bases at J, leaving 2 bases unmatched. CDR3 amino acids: CASSQGLAGNTGELFF. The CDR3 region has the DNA TGTGCCAGTAGTCAGGGACTAGCGGGAAACACCGGGGAGCTGTTTTTT.

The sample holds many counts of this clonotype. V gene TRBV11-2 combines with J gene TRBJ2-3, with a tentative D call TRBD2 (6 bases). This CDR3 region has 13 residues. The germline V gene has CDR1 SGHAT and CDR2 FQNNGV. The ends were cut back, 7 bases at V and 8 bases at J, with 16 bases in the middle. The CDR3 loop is CASTITGAGTQYF. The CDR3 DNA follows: TGTGCCAGCACCATAACGGGAGCGGGTACGCAGTATTTT.

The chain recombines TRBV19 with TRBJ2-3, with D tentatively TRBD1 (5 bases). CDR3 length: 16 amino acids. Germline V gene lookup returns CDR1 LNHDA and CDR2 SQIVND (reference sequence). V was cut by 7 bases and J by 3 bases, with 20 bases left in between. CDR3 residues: CASTPLGAGGTDTQYF. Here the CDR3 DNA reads TGTGCCAGTACCCCCTTAGGGGCAGGTGGAACAGATACGCAGTATTTT. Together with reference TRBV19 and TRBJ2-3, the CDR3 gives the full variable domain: DGGITQSPKYLFRKEGQNVTLSCEQNLNHDAMYWYRQDPGQGLRLIYYSQIVNDFQKGDIAEGYSVSREKKESFPLTVTSAQKNPTAFYLCASTPLGAGGTDTQYFGPGTRLTVL.

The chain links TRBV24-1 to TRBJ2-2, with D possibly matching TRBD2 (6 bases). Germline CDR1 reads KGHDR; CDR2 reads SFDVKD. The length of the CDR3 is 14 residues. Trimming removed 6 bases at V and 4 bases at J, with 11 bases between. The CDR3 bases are TGTGCCACCAGTCCAAGGGAGGCCACCGGGGAGCTGTTTTTT. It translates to CATSPREATGELFF.

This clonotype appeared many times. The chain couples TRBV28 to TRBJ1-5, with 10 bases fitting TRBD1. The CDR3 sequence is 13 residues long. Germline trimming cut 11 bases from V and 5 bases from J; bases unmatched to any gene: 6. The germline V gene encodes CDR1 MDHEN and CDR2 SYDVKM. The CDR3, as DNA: TGTGCCGTAGACAGGGGGCCCCATCAGCCCCAGCATTTT. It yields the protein CAVDRGPHQPQHF.

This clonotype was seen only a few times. CDR3 sequence reads: CATSDLGGGETGASVETQYF. CDR3 sequence (DNA): TGTGCCACCAGTGATTTAGGAGGGGGCGAAACGGGAGCTTCCGTGGAGACCCAGTACTTC. J is TRBJ2-5 and V is TRBV24-1, with D possibly TRBD1 on 7 matching bases. The CDR3 spans 20 residues. The V end lost 1 base, the J end lost 5 bases, and 28 bases lay between the germline ends. Germline loops: CDR1 KGHDR, CDR2 SFDVKD.

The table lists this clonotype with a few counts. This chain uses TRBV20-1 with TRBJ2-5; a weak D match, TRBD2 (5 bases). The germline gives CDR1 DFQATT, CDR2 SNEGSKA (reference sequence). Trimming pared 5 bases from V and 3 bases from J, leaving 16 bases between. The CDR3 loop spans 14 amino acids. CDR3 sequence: CSAHNPGKKETQYF. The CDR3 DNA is TGCAGTGCTCACAATCCGGGAAAAAAAGAGACCCAGTACTTC.

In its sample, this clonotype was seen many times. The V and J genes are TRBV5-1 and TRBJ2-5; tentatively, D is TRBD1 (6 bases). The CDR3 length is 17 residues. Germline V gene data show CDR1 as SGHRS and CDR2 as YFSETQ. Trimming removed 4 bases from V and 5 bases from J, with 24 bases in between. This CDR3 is CASSRQTGTTITETQYF. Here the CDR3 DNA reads TGCGCCAGCAGCAGACAGACTGGGACAACGATCACCGAGACCCAGTACTTC.

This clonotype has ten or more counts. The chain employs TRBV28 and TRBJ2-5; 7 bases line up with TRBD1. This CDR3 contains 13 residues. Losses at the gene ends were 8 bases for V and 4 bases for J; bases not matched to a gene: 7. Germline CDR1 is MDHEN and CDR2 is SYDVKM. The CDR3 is CASQTGLGETQYF. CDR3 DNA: TGTGCCAGCCAGACAGGGTTGGGAGAGACCCAGTACTTC.

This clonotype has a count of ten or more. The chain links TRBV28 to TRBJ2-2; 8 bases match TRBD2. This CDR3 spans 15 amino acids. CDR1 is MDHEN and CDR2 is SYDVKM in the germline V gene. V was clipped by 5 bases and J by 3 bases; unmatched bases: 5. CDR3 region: CASSLAGLDTGELFF. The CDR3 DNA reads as TGTGCCAGCAGTCTAGCGGGCCTGGACACCGGGGAGCTGTTTTTT.

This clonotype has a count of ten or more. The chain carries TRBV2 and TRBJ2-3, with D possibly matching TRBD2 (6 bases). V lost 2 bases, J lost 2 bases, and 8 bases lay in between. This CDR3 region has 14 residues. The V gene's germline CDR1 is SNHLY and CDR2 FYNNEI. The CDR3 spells CASSEQDYTDTQYF. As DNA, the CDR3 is TGTGCCAGCAGTGAACAGGACTACACAGATACGCAGTATTTT.

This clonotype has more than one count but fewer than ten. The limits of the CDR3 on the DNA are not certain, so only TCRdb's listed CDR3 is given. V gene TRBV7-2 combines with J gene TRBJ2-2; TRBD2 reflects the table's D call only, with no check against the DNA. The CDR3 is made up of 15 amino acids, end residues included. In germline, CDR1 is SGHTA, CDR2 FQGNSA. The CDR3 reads CASSFGTGNTGERFF.

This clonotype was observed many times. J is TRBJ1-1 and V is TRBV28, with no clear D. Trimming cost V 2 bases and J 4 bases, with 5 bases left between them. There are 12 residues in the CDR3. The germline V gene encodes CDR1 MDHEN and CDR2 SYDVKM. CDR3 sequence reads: CASSLSITEAFF. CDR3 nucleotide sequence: TGTGCCAGCAGTTTAAGTATCACTGAAGCTTTCTTT.

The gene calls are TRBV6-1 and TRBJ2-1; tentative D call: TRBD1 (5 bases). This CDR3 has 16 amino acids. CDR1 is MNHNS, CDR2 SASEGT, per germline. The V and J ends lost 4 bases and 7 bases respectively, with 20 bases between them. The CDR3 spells CASSGRVGDPENEQFF. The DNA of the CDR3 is TGTGCCAGCAGTGGCAGGGTTGGCGACCCAGAGAATGAGCAGTTCTTC.

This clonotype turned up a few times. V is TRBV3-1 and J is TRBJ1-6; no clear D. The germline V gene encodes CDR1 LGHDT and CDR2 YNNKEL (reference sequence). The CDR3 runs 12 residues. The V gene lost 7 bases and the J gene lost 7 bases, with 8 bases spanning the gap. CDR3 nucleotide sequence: TGTGCCAGCAATCAGTTAAATTCACCCCTCCACTTT. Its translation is CASNQLNSPLHF.